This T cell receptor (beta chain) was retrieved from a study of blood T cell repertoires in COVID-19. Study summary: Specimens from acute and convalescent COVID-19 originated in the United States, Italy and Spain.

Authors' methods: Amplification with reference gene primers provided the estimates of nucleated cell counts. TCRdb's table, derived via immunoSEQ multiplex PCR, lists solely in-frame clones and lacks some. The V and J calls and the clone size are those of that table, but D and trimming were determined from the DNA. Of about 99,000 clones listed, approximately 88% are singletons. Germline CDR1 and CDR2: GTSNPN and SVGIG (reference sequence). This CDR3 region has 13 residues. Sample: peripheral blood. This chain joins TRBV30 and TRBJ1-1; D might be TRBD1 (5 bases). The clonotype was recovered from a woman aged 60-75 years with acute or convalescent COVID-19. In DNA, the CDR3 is TGTGCACCCCCGGCGGGGGGTGGCACTGAAGCTTTCTTT. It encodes CAPPAGGGTEAFF.